A selection of T cell receptor beta chains follows, all from one sample in a study of CD8 T cells in Susac syndrome. Each CDR3 protein gets one entry after TCRdb re-called the immunoSEQ multiplex PCR reads with MiXCR. The data hold approximately 100,000 distinct CDR3 sequences, with roughly 94% observed a single time. Material: CD8+ T cells from PBMCs. The receptors stem from a human donor with Susac syndrome. Each CDR3 is given with its conserved first and last residue. Fields, in order: D gene, V gene, J gene, CDR3 length, clone size, CDR3 DNA, CDR3 protein. The D gene is left open where the match is weak. Some rows have no size entry. The others give once, few or many, or a class for an expanded clone.

.	TRBV7-8	TRBJ1-5	16	.	TGTGCCAGCAGCTCCCCGGGACTATATAGCAATCAGCCCCAGCATTTT	CASSSPGLYSNQPQHF
.	TRBV4-1	TRBJ1-5	15	.	TGCGCCAGCAGCCAAGAATCGAAGAGCAATCAGCCCCAGCATTTT	CASSQESKSNQPQHF
.	TRBV6-6	TRBJ1-5	10	.	TGTGCCAGCGGCGAGTCGCTCCAGCATTTT	CASGESLQHF
.	TRBV7-9	TRBJ2-2	13	.	TGTGCCATCCCACAGGGAACCACCGGGGAGCTGTTTTTT	CAIPQGTTGELFF
TRBD2	TRBV20-1	TRBJ2-2	16	.	TGCAGTGCTAGATCTGAAGCGGGGGTGAACACCGGGGAGCTGTTTTTT	CSARSEAGVNTGELFF
TRBD2	TRBV12-3/TRBV12-4	TRBJ2-1	16	few	TGTGCCAGCAGTTTACCCCTCGGGGGGGGCAACAATGAGCAGTTCTTC	CASSLPLGGGNNEQFF
.	TRBV6-5	TRBJ1-5	13	.	TGTGCCAGCGGAGGGGGTTTCGGTCAGCCCCAGCATTTT	CASGGGFGQPQHF
.	TRBV7-9	TRBJ2-3	14	.	TGTGCCAGCAGCTTAGACTCCGGGACAGATACGCAGTATTTT	CASSLDSGTDTQYF
TRBD2	TRBV9	TRBJ2-3	17	.	TGTGCCAGCAGCGTGGGGATAACTAGCGGGGTCACAGATACGCAGTATTTT	CASSVGITSGVTDTQYF
.	TRBV7-9	TRBJ2-5	15	.	TGTGCCAGCAGCCCCCTGGGGGGGCGTGAGGAGACCCAGTACTTC	CASSPLGGREETQYF
.	TRBV27	TRBJ2-7	14	once	TGTGCCAGCAGTTCCCTACTCCAAACTGGGGAGCAGTACTTC	CASSSLLQTGEQYF
.	TRBV29-1	TRBJ2-7	15	.	TGCAGCGTTGAAGACTCGATAATGACGGCACGGGAGCAGTACTTC	CSVEDSIMTAREQYF
.	TRBV7-3	TRBJ1-1	13	.	TGTGCCAGCAGCTTAACATGGGGCGCTGAAGCTTTCTTT	CASSLTWGAEAFF
.	TRBV3-1	TRBJ1-1	11	.	TGTGCCAGCAGCCAGGGATCGGCAGCTTTCTTT	CASSQGSAAFF
.	TRBV19	TRBJ2-1	11	few	TGTGCCAGTAGTACTCACAATGAGCAGTTCTTC	CASSTHNEQFF
.	TRBV4-3	TRBJ2-1	15	.	TGCGCCAGCAGCCAAGATGGACTCGAATACAATGAGCAGTTCTTC	CASSQDGLEYNEQFF